Reported below is one T cell receptor beta chain. Its specificity is not known. This sample is part of a study of T cell repertoires in cytomegalovirus infection. TCRdb passed the reads through MiXCR, listing each CDR3 protein once. The table has roughly 150,000 distinct CDR3 sequences, 23% seen once. V shed 3 bases and J 3 bases; nucleotides not matched to a gene: 3. CDR3 length equals 14 residues. General study results and limits: Carriers of CMV and the relevant HLA type were discriminated by public TCR beta frequency. Clonotypes of TCR beta that were HLA-C-restricted and CMV-specific dominated the ex vivo response.

The receptor comes from a human donor in good health (CMV status not recorded). Some clones in this sample may be carry-over from other donors' samples. V gene TRBV12-3 or TRBV12-4 combines with J gene TRBJ1-1; TRBD1 matches 8 bases. Sequencing was carried out using PBMCs. As DNA, the CDR3 is TGTGCCAGCAGTTTGCAGGACAGGGACACTGAAGCTTTCTTT. This gives the protein CASSLQDRDTEAFF.